A single sample is the source of the 26 T cell receptor beta chains below, sequenced in a study of T cells in Graves' hyperthyroidism and ophthalmopathy. RNA transcripts were the template for amplifying TCR beta CDR3 regions. During a first-round RT-PCR of the TCR CDR3, the HTBI primer set was used. TCRdb re-analysed the multiplex PCR reads in MiXCR, keeping a single row per CDR3 protein. The sample carries 750,000 to 900,000 distinct CDR3 sequences, roughly 40% recorded once. The material sequenced was blood. All receptors come from a man between 18 and 29 years old with Graves' hyperthyroidism.

The chain is built from TRBV2 and TRBJ1-6; 7 bases are shared with TRBD1. The germline CDR1 and CDR2 sequences are SNHLY and FYNNEI. The CDR3 spans 13 residues. Unmatched junction bases numbered 2, after V lost 4 bases and J lost 8 bases. In nucleotides, the CDR3 is TGTGCCAGCAGTGCACAGGGGCATTCACCCCTCCACTTT. Protein: CASSAQGHSPLHF.

Turning to this clonotype: One end of the junction varies from germline; a read error may be responsible. The V call is TRBV19, the J call TRBJ1-6; TRBD1 might be the D (6 bases). Germline CDR1 LNHDA, CDR2 SQIVND (reference sequence). The CDR3 is 8 residues long. The CDR3 nucleotides read TGTGCCAGTAAGGATACAGGGTTT. It specifies CASKDTGF.

The sample holds a few counts of this clonotype. This chain uses TRBV6-5 with TRBJ1-6; 8 bases are a match to TRBD1. With 6 bases clipped from V and 9 bases from J, the junction kept 7 bases outside the gene matches. The CDR3 runs 14 residues. From germline, CDR1 is MNHEY and CDR2 SVGAGI. The CDR3: CASRGQAESSPLHF. The CDR3 DNA reads TGTGCCAGCAGGGGACAGGCAGAAAGTTCACCCCTCCACTTT.

This clonotype was seen repeatedly, ten times or more. V is TRBV20-1 and J is TRBJ1-1; D gene uncertain. CDR3 length: 12 residues. Germline CDR1 and CDR2: DFQATT and SNEGSKA (reference sequence). V was clipped by 2 bases and J by 4 bases, with 8 bases between them. CDR3 residues: CSARLDFTEAFF. For the CDR3, the DNA is TGCAGTGCTAGATTGGACTTCACTGAAGCTTTCTTT.

In its sample, this clonotype was seen a few times. The rearrangement uses TRBV6-5 and TRBJ2-7, with D possibly being TRBD1 or TRBD2 (5 bases each). The ends were cut back, 6 bases at V and 3 bases at J, with 18 bases in the middle. This CDR3 is built from 15 residues. The germline V gene encodes CDR1 MNHEY and CDR2 SVGAGI. The DNA of the CDR3 is TGTGCCAGCAGACCACCGGGGACGGCATTCTACGAGCAGTACTTC. Translation gives CASRPPGTAFYEQYF.

The chain recombines TRBV19 with TRBJ2-2, with TRBD1 matching over 9 bases. The trim removed 6 bases at V and 3 bases at J, leaving 11 bases unmatched. Germline loops: CDR1 LNHDA, CDR2 SQIVND (reference sequence). This CDR3 has 17 amino acids. In nucleotides, the CDR3 is TGTGCCAGTAGGCCGGACAGGGGATTTGGCTACACCGGGGAGCTGTTTTTT. It is translated as CASRPDRGFGYTGELFF.

The CDR3 sequence is CASSLMSPRPQHF. The CDR3 DNA reads TGTGCCAGCAGCTTAATGAGTCCTCGGCCCCAGCATTTT. The chain has TRBV7-8 and TRBJ1-5; D remains ambiguous. The CDR3 consists of 13 residues. The V end was cut by 2 bases, the J end by 9 bases, with 11 bases between. CDR1 and CDR2 (germline): SGHVS, FQNEAQ. The entire variable domain, with the rest obtained from reference TRBV7-8 and TRBJ1-5, is as follows: GAGVSQSPRYKVAKRGQDVALRCDPISGHVSLFWYQQALGQGPEFLTYFQNEAQLDKSGLPSDRFFAERPEGSVSTLKIQRTQQEDSAVYLCASSLMSPRPQHFGDGTRLSIL.

This clonotype was found a few times. This chain uses TRBV11-2 with TRBJ1-4; D ambiguous. This CDR3 has 16 residues. Germline loops: CDR1 SGHAT, CDR2 FQNNGV. Trimming removed 4 bases from V and 0 bases from J, with 12 bases in between. The DNA for the CDR3 is TGTGCCAGCAGCTCCGGGCAGGCTGCAACTAATGAAAAACTGTTTTTT. It is translated as CASSSGQAATNEKLFF.

This clonotype was recorded a few times. The chain couples TRBV6-5 to TRBJ1-2, with D maybe TRBD1 (5 bases). Trimming removed 4 bases from V and 4 bases from J, with 19 bases in between. This CDR3 spans 16 amino acids. The germline V gene has CDR1 MNHEY and CDR2 SVGAGI. CDR3 coding DNA: TGTGCCAGCAGTTTTTGGCGGGGCAGGGAAGCCTATGGCTACACCTTC. This gives the protein CASSFWRGREAYGYTF.

The gene calls are TRBV19 and TRBJ2-2, with D perhaps TRBD2 (6 bases). Germline assignment: CDR1 LNHDA and CDR2 SQIVND (reference sequence). This CDR3 region has 14 residues. Between the trimmed V and J ends, which lost 7 bases and 8 bases, there was a span of 17 bases. CDR3 sequence (DNA): TGTGCCAGTAAGCGCGGGACCGGGCTGGGGGAGCTGTTTTTT. Translated, it gives CASKRGTGLGELFF.

This clonotype was found a few times. The rearrangement links TRBV12-3 or TRBV12-4 to TRBJ1-2; D may be TRBD1 (5 bases). Trimming took off 5 bases at V and 4 bases at J, with 20 bases between the two ends. The CDR3 runs to 16 residues. The DNA for the CDR3 is TGTGCCAGCAGTCGTCTTACAGGAGATCTTGCCTATGGCTACACCTTC. Residues: CASSRLTGDLAYGYTF.

The chain couples TRBV2 to TRBJ2-7; 7 bases agree with TRBD1. CDR3 size: 14 residues. CDR1 is SNHLY and CDR2 is FYNNEI in the germline V gene. The V and J ends lost 6 bases and 6 bases, in that order; junction bases with no gene match: 11. CDR3 coding DNA: TGTGCCAGCAGGCCGAGACAGGGTATGATCGAGCAGTACTTC. Its translation: CASRPRQGMIEQYF.

This clonotype came up many times. The DNA of the CDR3 is TGCAGCGTGACGATCTCTGGGGCCAACGTCCTGACTTTC. It translates to CSVTISGANVLTF. J is TRBJ2-6 and V is TRBV29-1, with D hard to call. The V end was cut by 6 bases, the J end by 0 bases, with 6 bases between. CDR3 size: 13 residues. Per the germline V gene, CDR1 is SQVTM and CDR2 is ANQGSEA.

The genes are TRBV19 and TRBJ1-2; D unresolved. From germline, CDR1 is LNHDA and CDR2 SQIVND (reference sequence). This CDR3 comprises 13 residues. Deletions cut 5 bases from V and 7 bases from J, with 14 bases between. The CDR3 DNA sequence: TGTGCCAGTAGTGTTCCCGGCGGGAGTGGCTACACCTTC. It codes for CASSVPGGSGYTF.

V and J are TRBV10-3 and TRBJ2-7; the D gene could be TRBD1 or TRBD2 (5 bases each). The CDR3 is 14 amino acids. V shed 7 bases and J shed 0 bases, with 13 bases lying between them. Germline lookup yields CDR1 ENHRY and CDR2 SYGVKD. The CDR3 coding sequence is TGTGCCATCACCGGGACGCATCTCTCCTACGAGCAGTACTTC. Protein product: CAITGTHLSYEQYF.

The genes are TRBV7-9 and TRBJ2-2, with 7 positions matching TRBD2. The CDR3 covers 15 residues. The ends lost 8 bases at V and 3 bases at J; junction bases unmatched: 9. The germline V gene encodes CDR1 SEHNR and CDR2 FQNEAQ (reference sequence). CDR3: CASGVGRIDTGELFF. The CDR3, as DNA: TGTGCCAGCGGCGTCGGGAGGATTGACACCGGGGAGCTGTTTTTT.

This clonotype was observed many times. A junction end diverges from the germline sequence, so it may reflect a read error. The rearrangement links TRBV4-1 to TRBJ2-5; 11 bases agree with TRBD2. Germline CDR1 MGHRA, CDR2 YSYEKL. This CDR3 comprises 16 residues. DNA for the CDR3: TGTGCCAGCAGCCAAGGGACTAGCGGAGCTCAAGAGACCCAGTACTTC. It is translated as CASSQGTSGAQETQYF.

This clonotype was seen a few times. The chain couples TRBV7-2 to TRBJ2-5; TRBD2 aligns across 8 bases. The germline gives CDR1 SGHTA, CDR2 FQGNSA. J gave up 5 bases and V 2 bases, and 7 bases lay outside the gene matches. The CDR3 runs 15 residues. This chain's CDR3 is CASSLWSGGGETQYF. DNA of the CDR3: TGTGCCAGCAGCTTATGGTCTGGCGGGGGGGAGACCCAGTACTTC.

In its sample, this clonotype was seen once. The chain links TRBV2 to TRBJ2-7; 8 nucleotides line up with TRBD2. CDR1 SNHLY and CDR2 FYNNEI come from the germline V gene. Losses at the gene ends were 5 bases for V and 4 bases for J; bases not matched to a gene: 13. CDR3 length: 16 amino acids. CDR3 protein: CASSYGLSGSQYEQYF. The CDR3 DNA reads TGTGCCAGCAGTTACGGGTTGAGCGGGAGTCAATACGAGCAGTACTTC.

In this sample, this clonotype turned up a few times. As DNA, the CDR3 is TGTGCCAGCAGCTTACCGGGACCTAACACCGGGGAGCTGTTTTTT. It specifies CASSLPGPNTGELFF. The chain uses TRBV13 and TRBJ2-2; D may match TRBD1 or TRBD2 (5 bases each). V was trimmed by 2 bases and J by 2 bases, leaving 9 bases between them. Looked up from germline, CDR1 is PRHDT and CDR2 is FYEKMQ (reference sequence). The CDR3 loop spans 15 amino acids.

This clonotype has more than one count but fewer than ten. The chain has TRBV5-1 and TRBJ1-1; no reliable D call. The CDR3 contains 13 residues. The V gene lost 4 bases and the J gene lost 1 base, with 8 bases spanning the gap. CDR1 and CDR2 from the germline V gene are SGHRS and YFSETQ. CDR3 nucleotides: TGCGCCAGCAGCGGGTCCGAGAACACTGAAGCTTTCTTT. The encoded protein is CASSGSENTEAFF.

The rearrangement uses TRBV29-1 and TRBJ1-4; D unresolved. CDR3 length: 13 residues. Germline V gives CDR1 SQVTM, CDR2 ANQGSEA. V dropped 7 bases and J dropped 0 bases, with 9 bases sitting between them. The CDR3 bases are TGCAGCGCCCGGTCGGCAACTAATGAAAAACTGTTTTTT. Translated: CSARSATNEKLFF.

Here the CDR3 reads CATSPLGTTEAFF. CDR3 nucleotide sequence: TGTGCCACCAGCCCTTTGGGGACCACTGAAGCTTTCTTT. This rearrangement joins TRBV15 to TRBJ1-1; tentative D call: TRBD1 (5 bases). Trimming pared 5 bases from V and 4 bases from J, leaving 11 bases between. Per germline, CDR1 LNHNV and CDR2 YYDKDF (reference sequence). This CDR3 comprises 13 residues.

This clonotype was counted only a few times. The gene calls are TRBV5-1 and TRBJ1-1, with 8 bases that match TRBD1. Per germline, CDR1 SGHRS and CDR2 YFSETQ. The ends lost 0 bases at V and 4 bases at J; junction bases unmatched: 8. CDR3 length equals 16 residues. The CDR3 protein is CASSLEGRGLVTEAFF. Here the CDR3 DNA reads TGCGCCAGCAGCTTGGAAGGCAGGGGGCTTGTCACTGAAGCTTTCTTT. Using reference TRBV5-1 and TRBJ1-1 for the parts outside the CDR3, the full variable domain is KAGVTQTPRYLIKTRGQQVTLSCSPISGHRSVSWYQQTPGQGLQFLFEYFSETQRNKGNFPGRFSGRQFSNSRSEMNVSTLELGDSALYLCASSLEGRGLVTEAFFGQGTRLTVV.

This clonotype was found a few times. The V gene is TRBV6-5, the J gene TRBJ1-6, with TRBD1 matching 9 bases. This CDR3 region has 14 residues. Per the germline V gene, CDR1 is MNHEY and CDR2 is SVGAGI. V lost 2 bases and J lost 10; bases outside the gene matches: 3. CDR3 sequence reads: CASSYGTGWSPLHF. The CDR3 region has the DNA TGTGCCAGCAGTTACGGGACAGGGTGGTCACCCCTCCACTTT.

The chain combines TRBV12-3 or TRBV12-4 with TRBJ1-1; 10 positions match TRBD1. The ends lost 1 base at V and 9 bases at J; junction bases unmatched: 5. This CDR3 spans 14 amino acids. CDR3 nucleotide sequence: TGTGCCAGCAGTTTAGGACAGGGGGCGAGTAAAGCTTTCTTT. Its translation: CASSLGQGASKAFF.